A selection of T cell receptor beta chains follows, all from one sample in a study of shared clonotypes between healthy human individuals. Assay used: immunoSEQ multiplex PCR; TCRdb lists only in-frame clones, some missing. The table records hundreds of thousands of clones, more than 85% of them present only once. Material: naive CD8+ T cells sorted from blood. The receptors here all came from a man aged 30 to 39 in good health. Each CDR3 is given with its conserved first and last residue. The order of the fields is V gene, D gene, clone size, J gene, CDR3 DNA, CDR3 protein. The D gene is left open where the match is weak. Only part of the rows carry a size: once, few, many, or a class if the clone is expanded.

TRBV2	TRBD2	-	TRBJ2-4	TGTGCCAGCATATCGCGGGAGGAGGCCAAAAACATTCAGTACTTC	CASISREEAKNIQYF
TRBV29-1	TRBD1	-	TRBJ2-3	TGCAGCGTGGAAGGACAGGGGGCACACACAGATACGCAGTATTTT	CSVEGQGAHTDTQYF
TRBV7-2	TRBD2	-	TRBJ2-3	TGTGCCAGCAGCCCGCGCGGGAGATCGGATACGCAGTATTTT	CASSPRGRSDTQYF
TRBV6-5	-	-	TRBJ1-1	TGTGCCAGCAATACAGGGACTTTCAACACTGAAGCTTTCTTT	CASNTGTFNTEAFF
TRBV7-9	-	-	TRBJ2-5	TGTGCCAGCAGCTTACGCCCCCCCCCTGGCTCGCAAGAGACCCAGTACTTC	CASSLRPPPGSQETQYF
TRBV5-1	TRBD2	-	TRBJ2-5	TGCGCCAGCAGCCAGTCGAGCGGGAGGGCCGGAGAGACCCAGTACTTC	CASSQSSGRAGETQYF
TRBV29-1	-	-	TRBJ2-5	TGCAGCGTCCGGGTCCAAGAGACCCAGTACTTC	CSVRVQETQYF
TRBV19	-	-	TRBJ2-2	TGTGCCAGTAATGAAGGGCAGTTCGCGAACACCGGGGAGCTGTTTTTT	CASNEGQFANTGELFF
TRBV4-1	-	-	TRBJ2-7	TGCGCCAGCAGCCAAGTGGAGGCCGCCTACGAGCAGTACTTC	CASSQVEAAYEQYF
TRBV9	TRBD2	-	TRBJ2-7	TGTGCCAGCAGCGGGTCGGGAGGGACCGAGCAGTACTTC	CASSGSGGTEQYF
TRBV4-3	TRBD2	-	TRBJ2-1	TGCGCCAGCAGCCAAGTTGTTACACTAGCGGGAGGGCATGAGCAGTTCTTC	CASSQVVTLAGGHEQFF
TRBV7-6	TRBD1	once	TRBJ2-2	TGTGCCAGCAGGGGGGACAGGGGGCTGAGCCCCGGGGAGCTGTTTTTT	CASRGDRGLSPGELFF
TRBV7-3	-	-	TRBJ2-2	TGTGCCAGCAGCTTAGGTGACACCGGGGAGCTGTTTTTT	CASSLGDTGELFF
TRBV13	-	-	TRBJ2-3	TGTGCCAGCAGCTTCATGGTTGGGGGCACAGATACGCAGTATTTT	CASSFMVGGTDTQYF
TRBV5-4	-	-	TRBJ2-2	TGTGCCAGCAGGCCCACCACCGTGGGACCGAACACCGGGGAGCTGTTTTTT	CASRPTTVGPNTGELFF
TRBV11-2	-	-	TRBJ2-7	TGTGCCAGCAGCTTAGTAGATGGGCGGGGCAGCTCCTACGAGCAGTACTTC	CASSLVDGRGSSYEQYF
TRBV7-9	TRBD1	-	TRBJ2-7	TGTGCCAGCAGCAACAACGACAGGGGGCCCGCCTACGAGCAGTACTTC	CASSNNDRGPAYEQYF
TRBV15	-	-	TRBJ2-7	TGTGCCACCAGCAGGGACCTTTCCTACGAGCAGTACTTC	CATSRDLSYEQYF
TRBV7-9	TRBD1	-	TRBJ2-1	TGTGCCAGCAGCTTCACAGGGGTCCTGGACAATGAGCAGTTCTTC	CASSFTGVLDNEQFF
TRBV9	-	-	TRBJ2-1	TGTGCCAGCAGCGAGGGGGACGCTTACAATGAGCAGTTCTTC	CASSEGDAYNEQFF
TRBV28	TRBD1	-	TRBJ2-3	TGTGCCACCCTAATGACAGGGACAACAGATACGCAGTATTTT	CATLMTGTTDTQYF
TRBV6-8	TRBD1	-	TRBJ1-2	TGTGCCACCCAGGACAGGGCGGCTAACTATGGCTACACCTTC	CATQDRAANYGYTF
TRBV2	TRBD2	-	TRBJ2-7	TGTGCCAGCAGTGACCCGGGGGGGGGACTCTACGAGCAGTACTTC	CASSDPGGGLYEQYF
TRBV9	-	many	TRBJ2-1	TGTGCCAGCAGCGTAGGATCGCTAGCGCCAGGTTACAATGAGCAGTTCTTC	CASSVGSLAPGYNEQFF
TRBV10-3	TRBD1	-	TRBJ2-3	TGTGCCATCGGCCCCGGACAGGGGGCGGGAGATACGCAGTATTTT	CAIGPGQGAGDTQYF
TRBV14	-	-	TRBJ2-6	TGTGCCAGCAGCCAAGCCCGCATAAACCCTTCTGGGGCCAACGTCCTGACTTTC	CASSQARINPSGANVLTF
TRBV6-5	TRBD1	-	TRBJ2-3	TGTGCCAGCAGTTACTCGGGACAGCCCAGCACAGATACGCAGTATTTT	CASSYSGQPSTDTQYF
TRBV27	-	-	TRBJ1-1	TGTGCCAGCAATTGGGGGGGTGGTCTGAACACTGAAGCTTTCTTT	CASNWGGGLNTEAFF
TRBV7-9	-	once	TRBJ2-5	TGTGCCAGCAGCCCGGAGGGGGTCACGGAGACCCAGTACTTC	CASSPEGVTETQYF
TRBV2	-	-	TRBJ2-1	TGTGCCAGCAGCCCCACCCTAGCGACTTCCTACAATGAGCAGTTCTTC	CASSPTLATSYNEQFF
TRBV30	TRBD1	-	TRBJ2-7	TGTGCCTGGAACAACCGGGACAGGGCCCTCTACGAGCAGTACTTC	CAWNNRDRALYEQYF
TRBV27	-	-	TRBJ2-7	TGTGCCAGCAGTCATGGTTACGAGCAGTACTTC	CASSHGYEQYF
TRBV29-1	-	-	TRBJ2-7	TGCAGCGTTGAAGATAGGCCCTACGAGCAGTACTTC	CSVEDRPYEQYF
TRBV7-2	TRBD1	-	TRBJ2-3	TGTGCCAGCAGCTTCGGGACAGCTTCATATTTT	CASSFGTASYF
TRBV2	-	once	TRBJ2-7	TGTGCCAGCATTGGAGAGTGGAGTTACGAGCAGTACTTC	CASIGEWSYEQYF
TRBV5-4	-	-	TRBJ2-3	TGTGCCAGCAGCTTGCCCCTCTCGGAAACGCAGTATTTT	CASSLPLSETQYF
TRBV4-1	-	-	TRBJ1-1	TGCGCCAGCAGCGGTCGAGTCAAGAGGGGACCAACGAACACTGAAGCTTTCTTT	CASSGRVKRGPTNTEAFF
TRBV30	-	-	TRBJ1-1	TGTGCCTGTTCGATGGTAAGGGGCACTGAAGCTTTCTTT	CACSMVRGTEAFF
TRBV27	-	-	TRBJ2-3	TGTGCCAGTAGAACTATTGACTGGGAACTAACAGATACGCAGTATTTT	CASRTIDWELTDTQYF
TRBV27	-	-	TRBJ2-3	TGTGCCAGCTTGAGGGTTTGGCGGAGCACAGATACGCAGTATTTT	CASLRVWRSTDTQYF
TRBV27	-	-	TRBJ2-7	TGTGCCAGCAGTTTTGCTCATGGGGGCACATACGAGCAGTACTTC	CASSFAHGGTYEQYF
TRBV27	-	-	TRBJ2-3	TGTGCCAGCAGTTTATCCCCGCCGGGGGCTCCAGGCGCGCCCACAGATACGCAGTATTTT	CASSLSPPGAPGAPTDTQYF
TRBV7-6	-	-	TRBJ1-3	TGTGCCAGCAGCTTCTTTATTTGGGGACCTGGAAACACCATATATTTT	CASSFFIWGPGNTIYF
TRBV27	TRBD1	-	TRBJ2-7	TGTGCCAGCAGTTCCGGGACAGGGGGCTATTACGAGCAGTACTTC	CASSSGTGGYYEQYF
TRBV27	TRBD2	-	TRBJ2-3	TGTGCCAGCAGTTTATTTACTAGCGGAAGCACAGATACGCAGTATTTT	CASSLFTSGSTDTQYF
TRBV10-3	TRBD2	-	TRBJ2-5	TGTGCCATCAGTGACGCGGGAGGGCCTGGGGAGACCCAGTACTTC	CAISDAGGPGETQYF
TRBV28	TRBD2	-	TRBJ2-2	TGTGCCAGCAAGCGGGAGGGCCTTGGGAACACCGGGGAGCTGTTTTTT	CASKREGLGNTGELFF
TRBV7-6	-	-	TRBJ1-1	TGTGCCAGCAGCCCGGGTAGGACTGAAGCTTTCTTT	CASSPGRTEAFF
TRBV5-1	TRBD1	-	TRBJ1-2	TGCGCCAGCAGCTCATTGCAGGGGGCGAGTGGCTACACCTTC	CASSSLQGASGYTF
TRBV5-4	-	once	TRBJ1-1	TGTGCCAGCAGCTTGGAGGAAAGCTTGAACACTGAAGCTTTCTTT	CASSLEESLNTEAFF
TRBV7-8	-	-	TRBJ2-2	TGTGCCAGCAGCAGAGAGGTGGGGAACACCGGGGAGCTGTTTTTT	CASSREVGNTGELFF
TRBV2	-	-	TRBJ2-7	TGTGCCAGCAGTGAATCTTGGGGGGCGTCCTACGAGCAGTACTTC	CASSESWGASYEQYF
TRBV4-1	-	-	TRBJ2-7	TGCGCCAGCAGCCAAGGCTTAGAAACATACGAGCAGTACTTC	CASSQGLETYEQYF
TRBV5-1	-	few	TRBJ2-7	TGCGCCAGCAGCTTAGGCTTCCACGAGCAGTACTTC	CASSLGFHEQYF
TRBV9	TRBD1	-	TRBJ1-1	TGTGCCAGCAGCGTTTTACAGGGGGCCCTGAACACTGAAGCTTTCTTT	CASSVLQGALNTEAFF
TRBV18	-	-	TRBJ2-3	TGTGCCAGCTCACGATCCCGGACTCTAACAGATACGCAGTATTTT	CASSRSRTLTDTQYF
TRBV4-2	TRBD2	-	TRBJ2-7	TGTGCCAGCGGGAGGACTAGCGGGAGCTACGAGCAGTACTTC	CASGRTSGSYEQYF